The 17 T cell receptor beta chains below were found in one sample sequenced in a study of neurological immune-mediated disorders. Regarding time point: longitudinal time-point 3. TCRdb re-analysed the 5' RACE reads in MiXCR, keeping a single row per CDR3 protein. The data hold tens of thousands of distinct CDR3 sequences, with roughly 8.8% observed a single time. Material for sequencing was PBMCs. These receptors all come from a woman aged 40-49 years in good health.

This clonotype was detected only a few times. This sequence joins TRBV12-3 or TRBV12-4 and TRBJ1-2, with 7 positions matching TRBD1. V shed 4 bases, J shed 12 bases, and the junction held 8 bases outside the gene matches. The CDR3 has 12 amino acids. CDR3 in amino acids: CASSWGRGQNTF. The CDR3, as DNA: TGTGCCAGCAGTTGGGGTAGGGGGCAAAACACCTTC.

In this sample, this clonotype turned up many times. This rearrangement joins TRBV20-1 to TRBJ1-4; D remains unclear. CDR1 is DFQATT and CDR2 is SNEGSKA in the germline V gene (reference sequence). The germline V and J ends were trimmed by 0 bases and 4 bases, with 15 bases remaining between them. The CDR3 is 16 amino acids. CDR3 in DNA: TGCAGTGCTAGAGATTTCGGGCGGACCTTTAATGAAAAACTGTTTTTT. Encoded protein: CSARDFGRTFNEKLFF.

This clonotype was counted many times. The chain carries TRBV25-1 and TRBJ2-1; 12 nucleotides align to TRBD2. The CDR3 loop spans 16 amino acids. V shed 8 bases, J shed 4 bases, and the junction held 9 bases outside the gene matches. The germline V gene has CDR1 MGHDK and CDR2 SYGVNS. This CDR3 reads CASPKSSGGAYNEQFF. CDR3 sequence (DNA): TGTGCCAGCCCTAAATCTAGCGGGGGGGCTTACAATGAGCAGTTCTTC.

This clonotype came up many times. The J gene is TRBJ1-1, the V gene TRBV4-3; D gene uncertain. Germline CDR1 is LGHNA and CDR2 is YSLEER. This CDR3 spans 13 amino acids. V lost 1 base to trimming and J lost 4 bases, with 7 bases between them. The chain's CDR3 is CASSQGWGTEAFF. The CDR3 nucleotides read TGCGCCAGCAGCCAAGGGTGGGGCACTGAAGCTTTCTTT.

This clonotype was seen ten or more times. V and J are TRBV5-6 and TRBJ2-7; 10 positions agree with TRBD2. Per germline, CDR1 SGHDT and CDR2 YYEEEE. The trim removed 5 bases at V and 3 bases at J, leaving 11 bases unmatched. The CDR3 length is 16 residues. The CDR3: CASRIIDLAGDYEQYF. The CDR3, as DNA: TGTGCCAGCAGAATAATTGATCTAGCGGGGGACTACGAGCAGTACTTC.

This sequence joins TRBV20-1 and TRBJ1-3; weak D call: TRBD1 (5 bases). Germline lookup yields CDR1 DFQATT and CDR2 SNEGSKA (reference sequence). The CDR3 is made up of 12 amino acids. The V end lost 3 bases, the J end lost 4 bases, and 7 bases lay between the germline ends. This chain's CDR3 is CSASQGGNTIYF. The CDR3 DNA sequence: TGCAGTGCTAGCCAGGGAGGAAACACCATATATTTT.

The sample holds many counts of this clonotype. The chain joins TRBV20-1 to TRBJ2-1, with 12 bases identical to TRBD2. Germline CDR1 reads DFQATT; CDR2 reads SNEGSKA (reference sequence). After removal of 0 bases from V and 1 base from J, the junction contained 7 bases not matched to a gene. The CDR3 runs to 18 residues. The CDR3 loop reads CSARDRGTSGGSYNEQFF. In DNA form, the CDR3 reads TGCAGTGCTAGAGATAGGGGAACTAGCGGGGGGTCCTACAATGAGCAGTTCTTC.

The chain recombines TRBV25-1 with TRBJ1-2; perhaps TRBD1 as D (6 bases). V was shortened by 6 bases and J by 4 bases, with 9 bases between the two germline ends. This CDR3 spans 12 amino acids. Germline assignment: CDR1 MGHDK and CDR2 SYGVNS. CDR3 amino acids: CASRETGYGYTF. Written as DNA, the CDR3 is TGTGCCAGCAGGGAGACAGGCTATGGCTACACCTTC.

This clonotype has at least ten counts. The chain is built from TRBV5-6 and TRBJ2-1; no reliable D call. Germline V CDR1 and CDR2: SGHDT, YYEEEE. Trimming pared 0 bases from V and 4 bases from J, leaving 14 bases between. The CDR3 runs 16 residues. The chain's CDR3 is CASSLVARTIYNEQFF. The CDR3 DNA reads as TGTGCCAGCAGCTTGGTGGCTCGGACGATTTACAATGAGCAGTTCTTC.

This clonotype has at least ten counts. This chain uses TRBV5-1 with TRBJ2-5; tentatively, D is TRBD1 or TRBD2 (6 bases each). Germline values: CDR1 SGHRS, CDR2 YFSETQ. Trimming shortened V by 3 bases and J by 2 bases, and 20 bases separated the two germline ends. The CDR3 is made up of 17 amino acids. CDR3 sequence (DNA): TGCGCCAGCAGCTCGTCCCATGGGGGGCCGGATCAAGAGACCCAGTACTTC. Translation: CASSSSHGGPDQETQYF.

This clonotype was picked up many times. The chain has TRBV7-2 and TRBJ1-5, with 7 bases that match TRBD1. The CDR3 sequence is 16 residues long. Germline CDR1 reads SGHTA; CDR2 reads FQGNSA. V was clipped by 4 bases and J by 0 bases; unmatched bases: 6. CDR3 in amino acids: CASSYRGGDSNQPQHF. Written as DNA, the CDR3 is TGTGCCAGCAGCTACAGGGGAGGGGATAGCAATCAGCCCCAGCATTTT.

Ten or more counts support this clonotype. The V gene is TRBV5-1, the J gene TRBJ2-2; D is possibly TRBD2 (5 bases). The CDR3 extends over 15 amino acids. The V end lost 0 bases, the J end lost 4 bases, and 10 bases lay between the germline ends. Germline CDR1 and CDR2: SGHRS and YFSETQ. The DNA for the CDR3 is TGCGCCAGCAGCTTGGAGGGAGAGGGCACCGGGGAGCTGTTTTTT. Protein: CASSLEGEGTGELFF.

This clonotype was seen at least ten times. This rearrangement joins TRBV20-1 to TRBJ2-7; 11 nucleotides agree with TRBD2. In germline, CDR1 is DFQATT, CDR2 SNEGSKA (reference sequence). The trim removed 5 bases at V and 1 base at J, leaving 7 bases unmatched. This CDR3 has 15 amino acids. The CDR3 reads CSAPKLAGVSYEQYF. The CDR3 nucleotides are TGCAGTGCTCCCAAACTAGCGGGGGTTTCCTACGAGCAGTACTTC.

A few counts support this clonotype. The V call is TRBV19, the J call TRBJ2-1; D is perhaps TRBD1 (6 bases). Trimming took off 5 bases at V and 0 bases at J, with 11 bases between the two ends. The CDR3 contains 15 residues. Germline lookup yields CDR1 LNHDA and CDR2 SQIVND (reference sequence). The CDR3 DNA follows: TGTGCCAGTAGTCCTCAGGGGAGCTCCTACAATGAGCAGTTCTTC. Translation: CASSPQGSSYNEQFF.

This clonotype has ten or more counts. The chain carries TRBV5-1 and TRBJ2-1; no firm D call. The germline V gene encodes CDR1 SGHRS and CDR2 YFSETQ. V was trimmed by 0 bases and J by 7 bases, leaving 11 bases between them. This CDR3 spans 14 amino acids. CDR3 sequence: CASSLDSHGNEQFF. The CDR3 DNA follows: TGCGCCAGCAGCTTGGACTCACACGGGAATGAGCAGTTCTTC.

This clonotype was observed many times. Here the CDR3 DNA reads TGTGCCACCTGCCTCAAGCCTAGCGGCACCGGGGAGCTGTTTTTT. Its protein is CATCLKPSGTGELFF. The rearrangement uses TRBV27 and TRBJ2-2; 7 bases are a match to TRBD2. This CDR3 is 15 amino acids long. The ends lost 10 bases at V and 4 bases at J; junction bases unmatched: 12. Germline V gives CDR1 MNHEY, CDR2 SMNVEV (reference sequence).

The table lists this clonotype with many counts. The chain couples TRBV5-1 to TRBJ2-2, with 7 positions matching TRBD1. Germline lookup yields CDR1 SGHRS and CDR2 YFSETQ. This CDR3 has 15 residues. V lost 3 bases and J lost 6; bases outside the gene matches: 8. CDR3 in DNA: TGCGCCAGCAGCTCATCTTTAAGGGGGCCCGGGGAGCTGTTTTTT. It specifies CASSSSLRGPGELFF.